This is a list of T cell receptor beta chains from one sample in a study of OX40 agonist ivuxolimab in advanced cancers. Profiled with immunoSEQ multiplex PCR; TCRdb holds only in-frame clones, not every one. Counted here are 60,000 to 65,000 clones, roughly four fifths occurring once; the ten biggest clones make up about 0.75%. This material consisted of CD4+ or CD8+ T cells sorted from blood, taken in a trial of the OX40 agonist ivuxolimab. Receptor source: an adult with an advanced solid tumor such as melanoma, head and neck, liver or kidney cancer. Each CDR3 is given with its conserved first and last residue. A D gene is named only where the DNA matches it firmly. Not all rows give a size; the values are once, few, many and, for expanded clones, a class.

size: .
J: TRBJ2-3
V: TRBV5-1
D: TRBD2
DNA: TGCGCCAGCAGCTCAGGGCTAGCGGGAGGTCTGAGCGCAGATACGCAGTATTTT
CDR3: CASSSGLAGGLSADTQYF

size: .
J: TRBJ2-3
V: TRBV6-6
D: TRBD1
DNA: TGTGCCAGCAGTTACCCGACAGGGTTGGTAGATACGCAGTATTTT
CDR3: CASSYPTGLVDTQYF

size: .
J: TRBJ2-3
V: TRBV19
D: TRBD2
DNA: TGTGCCAGTATCCCGTCCGGGACTAGGAGCACAGATACGCAGTATTTT
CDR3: CASIPSGTRSTDTQYF

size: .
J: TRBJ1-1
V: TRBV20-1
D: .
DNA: TGCAGTGCTAGAGAGCCCCCTCAAGCTTTCTTT
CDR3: CSAREPPQAFF

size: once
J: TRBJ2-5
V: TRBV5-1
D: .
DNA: TGCGCCAGCAGCTTGGTTCCGGACGAGACCCAGTACTTC
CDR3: CASSLVPDETQYF

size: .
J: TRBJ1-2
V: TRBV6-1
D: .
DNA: TGTGCCAGCAGTGAAGCGCCGGCCCCCTATGGCTACACCTTC
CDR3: CASSEAPAPYGYTF

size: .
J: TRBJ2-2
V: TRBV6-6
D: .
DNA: TGTGCCAGCAGCCCCAACACCGGGGAGCTGTTTTTT
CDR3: CASSPNTGELFF

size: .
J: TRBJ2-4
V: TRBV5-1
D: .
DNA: TGCGCCAGCAGCTTGGTAGGACAGAAAAACATTCAGTACTTC
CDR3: CASSLVGQKNIQYF

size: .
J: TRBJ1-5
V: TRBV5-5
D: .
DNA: TGTGCCAGCAGCTTGGGGGGCGGTAACAATCAGCCCCAGCATTTT
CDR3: CASSLGGGNNQPQHF

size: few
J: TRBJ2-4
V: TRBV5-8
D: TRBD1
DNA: TGTGCCAGCAGCTCACAGCCGGGACAGGGGGCCAAAAACATTCAGTACTTC
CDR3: CASSSQPGQGAKNIQYF

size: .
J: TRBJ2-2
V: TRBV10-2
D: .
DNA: TGCGCCAGCATAACGGGACTGGGCACCGGGGAGCTGTTTTTT
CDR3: CASITGLGTGELFF

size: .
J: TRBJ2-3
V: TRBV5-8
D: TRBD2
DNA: TGTGCCAGCTTACGGACTAGCGGGAGAGGAGATACGCAGTATTTT
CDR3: CASLRTSGRGDTQYF

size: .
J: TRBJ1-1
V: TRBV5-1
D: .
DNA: TGCGCCAGCAGCTTGGTAGCCGCCCCGACCACTGAAGCTTTCTTT
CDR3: CASSLVAAPTTEAFF

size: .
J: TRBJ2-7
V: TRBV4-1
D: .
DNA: TGCGCCAGCAGCCAATTTATAGGGCTGTACTCCTACGAGCAGTACTTC
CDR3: CASSQFIGLYSYEQYF

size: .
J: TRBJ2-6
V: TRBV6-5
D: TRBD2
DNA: TGTGCCAGCAGTTACGGACTAGCGGGAGTAATTGTCCTGACTTTC
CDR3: CASSYGLAGVIVLTF

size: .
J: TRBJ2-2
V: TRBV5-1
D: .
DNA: TGCGTCAGCAGACCCTGGGGGGCGAACACCGGGGAGCTGTTTTTT
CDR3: CVSRPWGANTGELFF

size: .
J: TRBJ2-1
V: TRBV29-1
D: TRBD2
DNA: TGCAGCGTTGAAGGCGGGAGCTCCTACAATGAGCAGTTCTTC
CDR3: CSVEGGSSYNEQFF

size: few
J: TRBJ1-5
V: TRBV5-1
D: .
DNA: TGCGCCAGCAGCTTGGGGACAGACGATCAGCCCCAGCATTTT
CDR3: CASSLGTDDQPQHF

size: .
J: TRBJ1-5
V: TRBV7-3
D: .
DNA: TGTGCCAGCAGCTTAACGGGTGGTCAGCCCCAGCATTTT
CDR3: CASSLTGGQPQHF

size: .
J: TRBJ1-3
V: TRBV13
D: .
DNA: TGTGCCAGCAGATTAGGACAGCTAGGCGCCATATATTTT
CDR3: CASRLGQLGAIYF

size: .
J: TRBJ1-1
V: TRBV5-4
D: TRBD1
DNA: TGTGCCAGCAGCTTCCCGACAGGGGAAAACACTGAAGCTTTCTTT
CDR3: CASSFPTGENTEAFF

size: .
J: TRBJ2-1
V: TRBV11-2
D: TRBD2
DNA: TGTGCCAGCAGCTTCGGGACTAGCGGGGGTCAGTTCTTC
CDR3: CASSFGTSGGQFF

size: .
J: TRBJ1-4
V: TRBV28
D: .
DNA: TGTGCCAGCAGTTTGGCGACAGTCCTTAATGAAAAACTGTTTTTT
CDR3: CASSLATVLNEKLFF

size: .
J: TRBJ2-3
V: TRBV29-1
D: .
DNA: TGCAGCGTTGTCGCAGGGTGGGGAGATACGCAGTATTTT
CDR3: CSVVAGWGDTQYF

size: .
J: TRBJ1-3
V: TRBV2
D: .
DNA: TGTGCCAGCAACAGGGATGGGTCTTCTGGAAACACCATATATTTT
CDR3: CASNRDGSSGNTIYF

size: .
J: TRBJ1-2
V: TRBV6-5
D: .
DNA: TGTGCCAGCAGTTACTCGGGTATTACGGGAGGCTACACCTTC
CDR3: CASSYSGITGGYTF

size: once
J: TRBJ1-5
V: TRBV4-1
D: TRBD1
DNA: TGCGCCAGCAGCCAGGGACAGGGACCGAGCCCCCAGCATTTT
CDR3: CASSQGQGPSPQHF

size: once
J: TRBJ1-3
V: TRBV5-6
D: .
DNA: TGTGCCAGCAGCTTGGTCGGCGACTCTGGAAACACCATATATTTT
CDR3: CASSLVGDSGNTIYF

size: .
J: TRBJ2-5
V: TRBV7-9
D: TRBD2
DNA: TGTGCCAGCAGCTTATTAGCGGGGGGACGAGAGACCCAGTACTTC
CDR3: CASSLLAGGRETQYF

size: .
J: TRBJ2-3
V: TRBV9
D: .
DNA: TGTGCCAGCAGCGTAGGAGCACGGATTAGCACAGATACGCAGTATTTT
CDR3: CASSVGARISTDTQYF